This T cell receptor (beta chain) was identified during a study of CD8 T cells in ankylosing spondylitis. Notes on the study in general: As for the disease-linked clones, they showed a CD8+ phenotype and occurred at relatively low frequencies in peripheral blood. A TCR beta motif of about 8 highly homologous variants seemed to mark ankylosing spondylitis blood. Prior literature has documented some motif variants in synovial fluid and blood from reactive arthritis.

In TCRdb, the 5' RACE reads were re-called with MiXCR into one record per CDR3 protein. The data show about 280,000 distinct CDR3 sequences, 15% to 25% seen once. This clonotype was found a few times. Its specificity is not known. Trimming shortened V by 0 bases and J by 10 bases, and 14 bases separated the two germline ends. Germline V lookup: CDR1 MNHEY, CDR2 SMNVEV (reference sequence). The CDR3 runs 14 residues. The sequenced sample consisted of blood, either unsorted or a sorted T cell fraction (not recorded which). The sequence was collected from a male donor with ankylosing spondylitis or in good health (not recorded which). This sequence joins TRBV27 and TRBJ2-3; D is possibly TRBD1 or TRBD2 (5 bases each). This chain's CDR3 is CASSLSGRDEAQYF. CDR3 in DNA: TGTGCCAGCAGTTTATCGGGCCGGGACGAAGCGCAGTATTTT.